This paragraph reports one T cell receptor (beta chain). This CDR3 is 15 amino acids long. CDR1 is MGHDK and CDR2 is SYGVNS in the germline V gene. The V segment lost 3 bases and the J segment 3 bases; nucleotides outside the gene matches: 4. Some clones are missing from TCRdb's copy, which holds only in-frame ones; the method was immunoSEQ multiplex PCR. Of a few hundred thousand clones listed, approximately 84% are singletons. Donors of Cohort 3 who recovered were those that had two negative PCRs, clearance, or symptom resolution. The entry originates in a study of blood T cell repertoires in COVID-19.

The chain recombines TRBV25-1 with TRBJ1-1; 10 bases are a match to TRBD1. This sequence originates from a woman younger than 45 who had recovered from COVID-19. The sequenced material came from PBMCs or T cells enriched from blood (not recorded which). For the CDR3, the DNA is TGTGCCAGCAGTGACGACAGGGGGCTGGACACTGAAGCTTTCTTT. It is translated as CASSDDRGLDTEAFF.